Each of the 13 T cell receptor beta chains below was sequenced from the same sample in a study of shared T cell receptors in the human thymus. Profiled with immunoSEQ multiplex PCR; TCRdb holds only in-frame clones, not every one. The repertoire includes 600,000 to 900,000 clones, 80% to 90% of them detected once, and roughly 0.01% sits in the top ten. Separately, the same data were catalogued under a study of human thymus T cells.

The source material was thymocytes. The receptors stem from a girl under three years old with a congenital heart defect.

The chain carries TRBV5-1 and TRBJ2-1; D perhaps matches TRBD1 (5 bases). V lost 1 base, J lost 10 bases, and 12 bases lay in between. The length of the CDR3 is 13 residues. CDR1 and CDR2 (germline): SGHRS, YFSETQ. The CDR3 here is CASSLTDDREQFF. The DNA of the CDR3 is TGCGCCAGCAGCTTGACCGATGACAGAGAGCAGTTCTTC.

The chain has TRBV14 and TRBJ1-6; D is perhaps TRBD1 (6 bases). In germline, CDR1 is SGHDN, CDR2 FVKESK. CDR3 length: 16 amino acids. V lost 4 bases, J lost 9 bases, and 19 bases lay in between. The CDR3: CASSPGTLGEGSPLHF. CDR3 in DNA: TGTGCCAGCAGCCCCGGGACACTGGGAGAGGGTTCACCCCTCCACTTT.

V is TRBV4-1 and J is TRBJ2-7; D remains ambiguous. Looked up from germline, CDR1 is MGHRA and CDR2 is YSYEKL. CDR3 size: 13 residues. The ends were cut back, 0 bases at V and 3 bases at J, with 6 bases in the middle. Here the CDR3 reads CASSQEQIYEQYF. In nucleotides, the CDR3 is TGCGCCAGCAGCCAAGAACAGATCTACGAGCAGTACTTC.

This clone was seen more than once but under ten times. CDR3: CASSLYLGRCYTF. Written as DNA, the CDR3 is TGTGCCAGCAGCTTATACCTGGGGCGGTGCTACACCTTC. The rearrangement uses TRBV7-2 and TRBJ1-2; TRBD1 is a possible D gene (5 bases). V lost 2 bases, J lost 9 bases, and 13 bases lay in between. CDR1 SGHTA and CDR2 FQGNSA come from the germline V gene. The CDR3 loop spans 13 amino acids.

The V gene is TRBV27, the J gene TRBJ1-5; TRBD1 agrees at 9 bases. The germline V gene encodes CDR1 MNHEY and CDR2 SMNVEV (reference sequence). The V and J ends lost 5 bases and 1 base, in that order; junction bases with no gene match: 9. This CDR3 is built from 17 residues. CDR3 protein: CASSGTGRFISNQPQHF. The CDR3 DNA reads TGTGCCAGCAGTGGGACAGGGCGTTTTATAAGCAATCAGCCCCAGCATTTT.

The chain couples TRBV28 to TRBJ2-2; the match to TRBD2 covers 12 bases. The germline gives CDR1 MDHEN, CDR2 SYDVKM. The CDR3 runs 17 residues. J lost 1 base, V lost 2 bases, and 2 bases had no gene match. The DNA of the CDR3 is TGTGCCAGCAGTTTAGCTAGCGGGGGGGAGAACACCGGGGAGCTGTTTTTT. It specifies CASSLASGGENTGELFF.

The chain employs TRBV11-2 and TRBJ1-1, with 10 bases matching TRBD1. Germline CDR1 is SGHAT and CDR2 is FQNNGV. This CDR3 comprises 17 residues. Trimming at V came to 2 bases and at J to 3 bases, leaving 9 bases not matched to a gene. The CDR3 region has the DNA TGTGCCAGCAGCTTATACCGGACAGGGGGAGACGACACTGAAGCTTTCTTT. Translating gives CASSLYRTGGDDTEAFF. The variable domain in full, with the rest retrieved from reference TRBV11-2 and TRBJ1-1, is EAGVAQSPRYKIIEKRQSVAFWCNPISGHATLYWYQQILGQGPKLLIQFQNNGVVDDSQLPKDRFSAERLKGVDSTLKIQPAKLEDSAVYLCASSLYRTGGDDTEAFFGQGTRLTVV.

The CDR3 DNA reads TGCGCCAGCAGTGAGCAGGGGGCCGGGGAGCTGTTTTTT. It is translated as CASSEQGAGELFF. The rearrangement joins TRBV10-2 to TRBJ2-2; 7 bases map to TRBD1. With V trimmed by 2 bases and J by 6 bases, 0 bases remained unmatched. The CDR3 has 13 amino acids. From germline, CDR1 is WSHSY and CDR2 SAAADI.

The chain recombines TRBV7-2 with TRBJ1-2; D ambiguous. V lost 2 bases and J lost 5, with 12 bases in between. Germline assignment: CDR1 SGHTA and CDR2 FQGNSA. The CDR3 has 14 amino acids. The CDR3 nucleotides read TGTGCCAGCAGCTTACGATCGGGGAAGTATGGCTACACCTTC. Its translation: CASSLRSGKYGYTF. Using reference TRBV7-2 and TRBJ1-2 for the parts outside the CDR3, the full variable domain is GAGVSQSPSNKVTEKGKDVELRCDPISGHTALYWYRQSLGQGLEFLIYFQGNSAPDKSGLPSDRFSAERTGGSVSTLTIQRTQQEDSAVYLCASSLRSGKYGYTFGSGTRLTVV.

This clone was observed a few times. This chain links TRBV7-2 with TRBJ2-1; 7 bases are a match to TRBD2. V was pared by 4 bases and J by 0 bases, with 9 bases of the junction left unmatched. CDR1 and CDR2 (germline): SGHTA, FQGNSA. The CDR3 contains 17 residues. In nucleotides, the CDR3 is TGTGCCAGCAGCTGGACGGGGGGTGGGAGCTCCTACAATGAGCAGTTCTTC. It translates to CASSWTGGGSSYNEQFF.

J is TRBJ1-1 and V is TRBV5-1, with D perhaps matching TRBD1 (6 bases). V was shortened by 0 bases and J by 0 bases, with 9 bases between the two germline ends. Germline assignment: CDR1 SGHRS and CDR2 YFSETQ. The CDR3 sequence is 15 residues long. CDR3 sequence reads: CASSLGGGLNTEAFF. DNA of the CDR3: TGCGCCAGCAGCTTGGGAGGGGGTCTGAACACTGAAGCTTTCTTT.

The CDR3 loop reads CASSLGVAGGSTDTQYF. The CDR3 nucleotides are TGCGCCAGCAGCTTGGGGGTAGCGGGGGGAAGCACAGATACGCAGTATTTT. The V gene is TRBV5-1, the J gene TRBJ2-3; TRBD2 matches 10 bases. Per germline, CDR1 SGHRS and CDR2 YFSETQ. V shed 0 bases, J shed 0 bases, and the junction held 4 bases outside the gene matches. This CDR3 is built from 17 residues.

V gene TRBV18 combines with J gene TRBJ1-1; tentative D call: TRBD1 (5 bases). CDR1 is KGHSH and CDR2 is LQKENI in the germline V gene. With 0 bases removed from V and 1 base from J, the gap between germline ends came to 6 bases. The CDR3 is 14 amino acids. The CDR3 DNA follows: TGTGCCAGCTCACCACCGGACAAGAACACTGAAGCTTTCTTT. This translates into CASSPPDKNTEAFF.